This entry is about one T cell receptor beta chain. What it binds is not known. Generated by immunoSEQ multiplex PCR, the TCRdb table keeps only in-frame clones and is missing some. Of roughly 47,000 clones in the sample, around 80% were seen once. The record originates from a study of PD-1 blockade in classical Hodgkin lymphoma. Study at large: The patients were dosed with nivolumab 3 mg/kg, infused intravenously every 2 weeks.

Broader study findings: At baseline, newly diagnosed patients reportedly showed less TCR diversity than healthy donors. Before treatment, complete responders showed about the same diversity as newly diagnosed patients.

Each patient's relapse followed autologous stem cell transplantation, and brentuximab vedotin exposure varied. The V and J ends lost 4 bases and 6 bases, in that order; junction bases with no gene match: 8. Germline V gene lookup returns CDR1 SGHNT and CDR2 YYREEE (reference sequence). The CDR3 totals 16 residues. The chain has TRBV5-4 and TRBJ1-4; TRBD1 matches at 11 bases. This specimen was peripheral blood mononuclear cells (PBMCs), taken before the second cycle of nivolumab. This sequence was found in a human donor with classical Hodgkin lymphoma. In nucleotides, the CDR3 is TGTGCCAGCAGCGCCAAGGACAGGGGGCACCATGAAAAACTGTTTTTT. Its protein is CASSAKDRGHHEKLFF.